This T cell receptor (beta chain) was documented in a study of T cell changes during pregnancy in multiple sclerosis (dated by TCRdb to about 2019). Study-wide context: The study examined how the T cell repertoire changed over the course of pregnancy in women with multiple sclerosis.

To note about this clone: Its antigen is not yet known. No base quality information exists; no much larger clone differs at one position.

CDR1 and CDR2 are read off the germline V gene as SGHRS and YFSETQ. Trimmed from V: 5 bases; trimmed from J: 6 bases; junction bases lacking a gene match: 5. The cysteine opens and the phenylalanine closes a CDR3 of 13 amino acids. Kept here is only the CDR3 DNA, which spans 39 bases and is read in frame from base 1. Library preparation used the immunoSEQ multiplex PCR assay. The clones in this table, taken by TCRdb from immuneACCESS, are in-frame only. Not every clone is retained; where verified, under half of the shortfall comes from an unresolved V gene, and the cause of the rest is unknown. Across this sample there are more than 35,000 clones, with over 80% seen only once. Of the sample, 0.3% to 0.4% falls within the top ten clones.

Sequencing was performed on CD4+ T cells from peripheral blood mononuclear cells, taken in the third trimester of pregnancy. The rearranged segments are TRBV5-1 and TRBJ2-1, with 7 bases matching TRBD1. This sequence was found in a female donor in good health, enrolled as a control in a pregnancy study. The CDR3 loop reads CASRPGTANEQFF. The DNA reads TGCGCCAGCAGGCCTGGGACAGCCAATGAGCAGTTCTTC.